This T cell receptor beta chain was recovered during a study of T cells in Graves' hyperthyroidism and ophthalmopathy. Overall study: Prior to any treatment, at the point of initial diagnosis, peripheral blood was collected.

The germline V gene has CDR1 SGDLS and CDR2 YYNGEE. V gave up 6 bases and J gave up 1 base; unmatched junction bases: 4. The CDR3 is made up of 15 amino acids. What was amplified from RNA transcripts were TCR beta CDR3 regions. A set of HTBI primers served as the primers for a first-round RT-PCR of the TCR CDR3. TCRdb fed the multiplex PCR reads into MiXCR, producing one record per CDR3 protein. This sample has hundreds of thousands of distinct CDR3 sequences, with around 15% found just once. This clonotype was seen at least ten times. Antigen specificity is unknown. Study-wide points: In blood, most of the thyroid clonotypes expanded above 0.001 were also present. The model predicted ophthalmopathy a median roughly six months before onset.

Sequencing was done on a sample of blood. The V gene is TRBV9, the J gene TRBJ2-1; TRBD2 matches at 10 bases. This clonotype originated in a young woman with Graves' ophthalmopathy. The CDR3 is CASNLAGESYNEQFF. The CDR3 region has the DNA TGTGCCAGCAACCTAGCGGGAGAATCCTACAATGAGCAGTTCTTC.